This TCR beta chain appears in the sequencing data of a study of memory CD4+ T cells and cytomegalovirus serostatus. On the study more broadly: Of the healthy Belgian adults, 9 were CMV seropositive and 20 to 30 seronegative.

Germline values: CDR1 LNHDA, CDR2 SQIVND (reference sequence). The CDR3 length is 14 residues. The ends lost 6 bases at V and 4 bases at J; junction bases unmatched: 5. The sort gate was single viable CD3+CD4+CD8-CD45RO+ cells for memory CD4+ T cells. The protocol was immunoSEQ multiplex PCR, while the TCRdb copy is restricted to in-frame clones and leaves out a portion. The sample yields 35,000 to 45,000 clones, about 76% seen once. What was sequenced was memory CD4+ T cells from blood. This rearrangement joins TRBV19 to TRBJ2-7, with TRBD2 matching over 11 bases. This sequence originates from an adult in good health and CMV-seronegative. CDR3 sequence (DNA): TGTGCCAGTAGCCTACTAGCGGGGGATTACGAGCAGTACTTC. Translating it yields CASSLLAGDYEQYF. The whole variable domain, remainder taken from reference TRBV19 and TRBJ2-7, is DGGITQSPKYLFRKEGQNVTLSCEQNLNHDAMYWYRQDPGQGLRLIYYSQIVNDFQKGDIAEGYSVSREKKESFPLTVTSAQKNPTAFYLCASSLLAGDYEQYFGPGTRLTVT.